A selection of T cell receptor beta chains follows, all from one sample in a study of blood T cell repertoires in COVID-19. The repertoire was sequenced with immunoSEQ multiplex PCR; TCRdb's copy has only in-frame clones and lacks some. The table includes fewer than 200,000 clones, approximately 90% detected once. The sequencing input was peripheral blood. The source is a man between 45 and 60 years old who had recovered from COVID-19. Both conserved end residues are part of each CDR3. A D gene is named only where the DNA matches it firmly. Rows give clone size only sometimes, using once, few, many, or a class for an expanded clone.

TRBV27,TRBJ1-1,NA,TRBD1,CASPTGTGGEVTEAFF,TGTGCCAGTCCTACCGGGACAGGGGGCGAGGTCACTGAAGCTTTCTTT
TRBV29-1,TRBJ1-2,NA,NA,CSVDPHELGAANYGYTF,TGCAGCGTTGATCCCCATGAATTAGGAGCAGCTAACTATGGCTACACCTTC
TRBV5-1,TRBJ2-5,NA,TRBD2,CASSVSGGYQETQYF,TGCGCCAGCAGCGTAAGCGGGGGGTACCAAGAGACCCAGTACTTC
TRBV9,TRBJ2-1,NA,TRBD2,CASSVAGGRYNEQFF,TGTGCCAGCAGCGTAGCGGGAGGGAGATACAATGAGCAGTTCTTC
TRBV11-2,TRBJ2-1,NA,NA,CASSLTDSSYNEQFF,TGTGCCAGCAGCTTAACGGACAGCTCCTACAATGAGCAGTTCTTC
TRBV28,TRBJ1-2,NA,NA,CASSWTSSSYGYTF,TGTGCCAGCAGTTGGACATCCTCGAGCTATGGCTACACCTTC
TRBV30,TRBJ2-1,NA,TRBD2,CAWSPPASGFYNEQFF,TGTGCCTGGAGTCCCCCCGCTAGCGGGTTCTACAATGAGCAGTTCTTC
TRBV25-1,TRBJ2-5,NA,NA,CASSGLSQETQYF,TGTGCCAGCAGCGGTCTGTCTCAAGAGACCCAGTACTTC
TRBV29-1,TRBJ1-6,NA,TRBD1,CSVAGTGGSPLHF,TGCAGCGTCGCTGGGACAGGGGGTTCACCCCTCCACTTT
TRBV7-9,TRBJ2-5,NA,TRBD1,CASSSRTGAFQETQYF,TGTGCCAGCAGCAGTCGGACAGGGGCCTTTCAAGAGACCCAGTACTTC
TRBV3-1/TRBV3-2,TRBJ2-7,few,TRBD1,CASSQAQTGTGSSYEQYF,TGTGCCAGCAGCCAAGCCCAAACCGGGACAGGTAGCTCCTACGAGCAGTACTTC
TRBV10-2,TRBJ2-2,NA,NA,CASRGTYTGELFF,TGCGCCAGCAGAGGGACATATACCGGGGAGCTGTTTTTT
TRBV24-1,TRBJ2-2,NA,TRBD1,CATSDLRARGNGELFF,TGTGCCACCAGTGATTTGCGGGCCAGGGGGAACGGGGAGCTGTTTTTT
TRBV28,TRBJ2-7,NA,NA,CASSIDSSYEQYF,TGTGCCAGCAGTATCGACAGCTCCTACGAGCAGTACTTC
TRBV27,TRBJ2-1,NA,NA,CASSLEGQYYNEQFF,TGTGCCAGCAGTTTAGAGGGCCAGTATTACAATGAGCAGTTCTTC
TRBV6-5,TRBJ1-5,NA,TRBD1,CASSHDRASNQPQHF,TGTGCCAGCAGCCACGACAGGGCGAGCAATCAGCCCCAGCATTTT
TRBV24-1,TRBJ2-2,NA,NA,CATSDRTDTGELFF,TGTGCCACCAGTGATCGCACAGATACCGGGGAGCTGTTTTTT
TRBV4-3,TRBJ2-2,once,NA,CASSPGHTNTGELFF,TGCGCCAGCAGCCCGGGACATACGAACACCGGGGAGCTGTTTTTT
TRBV7-2,TRBJ2-1,NA,TRBD2,CASIQGLAGDNEQFF,TGTGCCAGCATCCAGGGACTAGCGGGGGACAATGAGCAGTTCTTC
TRBV7-8,TRBJ2-5,NA,NA,CASSPQAVQETQYF,TGTGCCAGCAGCCCCCAAGCGGTCCAAGAGACCCAGTACTTC
TRBV3-1/TRBV3-2,TRBJ1-2,once,TRBD1,CASSLDRGYNYGYTF,TGTGCCAGCAGCCTGGACAGGGGCTATAACTATGGCTACACCTTC
TRBV9,TRBJ1-6,NA,NA,CASSGNRAGSPLHF,TGTGCCAGCAGCGGGAACAGGGCTGGCTCACCCCTCCACTTT
TRBV21-1,TRBJ2-7,NA,NA,CASSRGDRAFSYEQYF,TGTGCCAGCAGCAGAGGGGACAGGGCCTTCTCCTACGAGCAGTACTTC
TRBV25-1,TRBJ2-7,NA,TRBD1,CASSELGQGVHEQYF,TGTGCCAGCAGTGAATTGGGACAGGGTGTCCACGAGCAGTACTTC
TRBV9,TRBJ2-6,NA,TRBD2,CASSVTGGGANVLTF,TGTGCCAGCAGCGTAACGGGAGGTGGGGCCAACGTCCTGACTTTC
TRBV15,TRBJ2-7,NA,NA,CATSTKRGGGEQYF,TGTGCCACCAGCACAAAGCGGGGAGGGGGTGAGCAGTACTTC
TRBV25-1,TRBJ2-7,NA,TRBD1,CASSELRQGGEQYF,TGTGCCAGCAGTGAACTACGACAGGGCGGCGAGCAGTACTTC
TRBV19,TRBJ2-3,NA,TRBD2,CASSIGGGSTDTQYF,TGTGCCAGTAGTATTGGCGGGGGGAGCACAGATACGCAGTATTTT
TRBV15,TRBJ1-5,NA,NA,CATSREGGNQPQHF,TGTGCCACCAGCAGAGAGGGGGGAAATCAGCCCCAGCATTTT
TRBV7-8,TRBJ1-5,NA,NA,CASSLKRLNSNQPQHF,TGTGCCAGCAGCTTAAAACGGTTAAATAGCAATCAGCCCCAGCATTTT
TRBV19,TRBJ2-7,NA,TRBD1,CASSIGQVEYEQYF,TGTGCCAGTAGTATCGGACAGGTCGAATACGAGCAGTACTTC
TRBV28,TRBJ1-5,NA,TRBD1,CASSSPIESDRGRNQPQHF,TGTGCCAGCAGTTCGCCGATCGAGTCGGACAGGGGGCGAAATCAGCCCCAGCATTTT
TRBV5-1,TRBJ2-3,NA,NA,CASSVDIRTDTQYF,TGCGCCAGCAGCGTGGACATACGCACAGATACGCAGTATTTT
TRBV6-5,TRBJ2-1,NA,TRBD2,CASSTLAGGFEQFF,TGTGCCAGCAGTACGTTAGCGGGAGGCTTTGAGCAGTTCTTC
TRBV10-3,TRBJ2-3,NA,TRBD1,CAISKSGTASTDTQYF,TGTGCCATCAGTAAATCCGGGACAGCTAGCACAGATACGCAGTATTTT
TRBV3-1/TRBV3-2,TRBJ1-6,NA,NA,CASSRERVSPLHF,TGTGCCAGCAGCCGGGAGAGGGTTTCACCCCTCCACTTT
TRBV5-6,TRBJ2-2,NA,NA,CASKSRGADNTGELFF,TGTGCCAGCAAATCACGGGGGGCTGATAACACCGGGGAGCTGTTTTTT
TRBV18,TRBJ2-7,NA,NA,CASSPSMTVYEQYF,TGTGCCAGCTCACCATCGATGACAGTCTACGAGCAGTACTTC
TRBV5-1,TRBJ1-2,NA,NA,CASSLDRLDGGYTF,TGCGCCAGCAGCTTGGACAGGTTAGATGGTGGCTACACCTTC
TRBV28,TRBJ2-7,NA,NA,CASRSEQGAYEQYF,TGTGCCAGCAGGTCTGAACAGGGAGCCTACGAGCAGTACTTC
TRBV5-1,TRBJ2-2,NA,NA,CASSPGTHTGELFF,TGCGCCAGCAGCCCGGGTACCCACACCGGGGAGCTGTTTTTT
TRBV29-1,TRBJ2-7,NA,TRBD1,CSVGQGAFQQYF,TGCAGCGTCGGACAGGGGGCGTTTCAGCAGTACTTC
TRBV6-1,TRBJ2-1,NA,NA,CASSELAGSYNEQFF,TGTGCCAGCAGTGAGCTAGCTGGTTCCTACAATGAGCAGTTCTTC
TRBV2,TRBJ2-6,NA,TRBD1,CASSITGGYSGANVLTF,TGTGCCAGCAGTATCACAGGGGGGTACTCTGGGGCCAACGTCCTGACTTTC
TRBV6-2/TRBV6-3,TRBJ1-1,NA,NA,CASSYRGSTEAFF,TGTGCCAGCAGTTACAGGGGGAGCACTGAAGCTTTCTTT